The 9 T cell receptor beta chains below were found in one sample sequenced in a study of T cell responses to AZD1222 COVID-19 vaccine. Assay: immunoSEQ multiplex PCR; the TCRdb copy retains only in-frame clones and omits some. The repertoire holds some 70,000 clones, 75% to 85% seen once, with about 14% in the top ten. Sequencing was performed on peripheral blood, taken 28 days after the second AZD1222 dose. The receptor source for this set is an adult who received the AZD1222 COVID-19 vaccine.

J is TRBJ2-1 and V is TRBV25-1; 8 bases agree with TRBD2. CDR1 MGHDK and CDR2 SYGVNS come from the germline V gene. With 7 bases clipped from V and 10 bases from J, the junction kept 12 bases outside the gene matches. This CDR3 has 14 residues. CDR3 region: CASTLSGGAGEQFF. CDR3 nucleotide sequence: TGTGCCAGCACCCTCTCCGGGGGGGCCGGAGAGCAGTTCTTC.

The rearrangement joins TRBV5-1 to TRBJ2-3; a possible D gene is TRBD2 (6 bases). This CDR3 is built from 13 residues. Germline V lookup: CDR1 SGHRS, CDR2 YFSETQ. V was shortened by 0 bases and J by 6 bases, with 8 bases between the two germline ends. This CDR3 is CASSLGDSDTQYF. The CDR3 region has the DNA TGCGCCAGCAGCTTGGGGGACTCGGATACGCAGTATTTT. The variable domain in full, with the rest retrieved from reference TRBV5-1 and TRBJ2-3, is KAGVTQTPRYLIKTRGQQVTLSCSPISGHRSVSWYQQTPGQGLQFLFEYFSETQRNKGNFPGRFSGRQFSNSRSEMNVSTLELGDSALYLCASSLGDSDTQYFGPGTRLTVL.

The chain has TRBV11-2 and TRBJ1-4; D unclear. V was clipped by 1 base and J by 8 bases, with 5 bases between them. Germline V CDR1 and CDR2: SGHAT, FQNNGV. The CDR3 consists of 12 residues. The CDR3 sequence: CASSLAGEKLFF. DNA for the CDR3: TGTGCCAGCAGCTTAGCGGGGGAAAAACTGTTTTTT.

The chain joins TRBV15 to TRBJ2-1; no clear D gene. The germline CDR1 and CDR2 sequences are LNHNV and YYDKDF (reference sequence). The V end lost 0 bases, the J end lost 1 base, and 13 bases lay between the germline ends. The CDR3 contains 17 residues. CDR3 protein: CATSRDLMRQSYNEQFF. The DNA of the CDR3 is TGTGCCACCAGCAGAGATTTGATGAGGCAGTCCTACAATGAGCAGTTCTTC.

The chain recombines TRBV5-6 with TRBJ2-6; 9 bases match TRBD2. CDR1 and CDR2 (germline): SGHDT, YYEEEE. The CDR3 consists of 18 residues. The V segment lost 0 bases and the J segment 0 bases; nucleotides outside the gene matches: 4. The CDR3 is CASSLVAGGLSGANVLTF. CDR3 DNA: TGTGCCAGCAGCTTGGTTGCGGGGGGGCTCTCTGGGGCCAACGTCCTGACTTTC.

V is TRBV27 and J is TRBJ1-6, with D uncertain. The CDR3 totals 14 residues. Germline CDR1 and CDR2: MNHEY and SMNVEV (reference sequence). V was cut by 3 bases and J by 7 bases, with 10 bases left in between. The CDR3 bases are TGTGCCAGCAGTTTGGTACAGACGAATTCACCCCTCCACTTT. Amino acid sequence: CASSLVQTNSPLHF.

The chain uses TRBV10-2 and TRBJ2-7, with D perhaps matching TRBD1 or TRBD2 (5 bases each). CDR1 and CDR2 from the germline V gene are WSHSY and SAAADI. This CDR3 region has 15 residues. Trimming removed 0 bases at V and 2 bases at J, with 11 bases between. The CDR3 bases are TGCGCCAGCAGTGAGTCGGCAGGGAGTACCTACGAGCAGTACTTC. Amino acid sequence: CASSESAGSTYEQYF.

J is TRBJ2-7 and V is TRBV5-4; D gene ambiguous. Trimming removed 3 bases at V and 1 base at J, with 8 bases between. Germline values: CDR1 SGHNT, CDR2 YYREEE (reference sequence). This CDR3 spans 13 amino acids. CDR3 nucleotides: TGTGCCAGCAGCTCGCCCACTTCCTACGAGCAGTACTTC. Translated: CASSSPTSYEQYF.

This chain uses TRBV6-2 or TRBV6-3 with TRBJ1-2, with 9 bases that match TRBD1. The germline V gene encodes CDR1 MNHEY and CDR2 SVGEGT. The CDR3 extends over 15 amino acids. Trimming took 1 base from V and 3 from J; bases not matched to a gene: 3. The CDR3 spells CASSYLQGADYGYTF. In DNA form, the CDR3 reads TGTGCCAGCAGTTACTTACAGGGGGCAGACTATGGCTACACCTTC.